This entry lists 16 T cell receptor beta chains sequenced from one sample in a study of T-cell memory formation after mild COVID-19. TCRdb independently ran MiXCR on the 5' RACE reads; one entry per CDR3 protein. The repertoire holds tens of thousands of distinct CDR3 sequences, with around 10% as singletons. The sequenced material came from PBMCs or a T cell subset sorted from them (not recorded which). Receptors were obtained from an adult woman who had mild COVID-19 (a few samples of this study predate the infection). Cell type and time point are not known.

This clonotype has at least ten counts. The chain joins TRBV18 to TRBJ2-7; D is perhaps TRBD1 or TRBD2 (6 bases each). The CDR3 has 15 residues. Trimming cost V 1 base and J 7 bases, with 17 bases left between them. In germline, CDR1 is KGHSH, CDR2 LQKENI. CDR3 loop: CASSPLGGGTSEQYF. Here the CDR3 DNA reads TGTGCCAGCTCACCACTCGGGGGCGGAACTAGTGAGCAGTACTTC. The whole variable domain, filled in from reference TRBV18 and TRBJ2-7, reads NAGVMQNPRHLVRRRGQEARLRCSPMKGHSHVYWYRQLPEEGLKFMVYLQKENIIDESGMPKERFSAEFPKEGPSILRIQQVVRGDSAAYFCASSPLGGGTSEQYFGPGTRLTVT.

The rearrangement joins TRBV2 to TRBJ1-3; no clear D gene. V was trimmed by 5 bases and J by 9 bases, leaving 14 bases between them. Germline V gene sequence: CDR1 SNHLY, CDR2 FYNNEI. The CDR3 runs 13 residues. CDR3 region: CASSTMGYGTIYF. The CDR3 nucleotides are TGTGCCAGCAGTACGATGGGCTACGGCACCATATATTTT.

The V call is TRBV20-1, the J call TRBJ2-3; 12 bases align to TRBD2. Trimming at V came to 0 bases and at J to 4 bases, leaving 11 bases not matched to a gene. Per germline, CDR1 DFQATT and CDR2 SNEGSKA (reference sequence). This CDR3 is 18 amino acids long. The CDR3 protein is CSARDLTSGSFGADTQYF. The CDR3 DNA reads as TGCAGTGCTAGAGACTTGACTAGCGGGAGTTTCGGGGCAGATACGCAGTATTTT.

This clonotype was counted many times. V gene TRBV6-2 or TRBV6-3 combines with J gene TRBJ2-1; D gene unclear. CDR3 size: 14 residues. Looked up from germline, CDR1 is MNHEY and CDR2 is SVGEGT. The V and J ends lost 4 bases and 0 bases respectively, with 7 bases between them. The CDR3 DNA reads as TGTGCCAGCAGTTCGGATCCCTCCTACAATGAGCAGTTCTTC. Protein sequence: CASSSDPSYNEQFF.

This clonotype was seen many times. The rearrangement joins TRBV4-2 to TRBJ2-5; 10 bases match TRBD2. This CDR3 comprises 18 residues. Germline-derived CDR1 and CDR2 are LGHNA and YNFKEQ. The V gene end was trimmed by 0 bases and the J gene end by 2 bases; junction bases not matched to a gene: 9. CDR3 bases: TGTGCCAGCAGCCAAGAAAGTCCTAGCGGGGGATGGCAAGAGACCCAGTACTTC. This codes for CASSQESPSGGWQETQYF.

This clonotype came up many times. The gene calls are TRBV27 and TRBJ1-6, with D possibly being TRBD1 (6 bases). CDR1 is MNHEY and CDR2 is SMNVEV in the germline V gene (reference sequence). The CDR3 contains 19 residues. V shed 5 bases and J shed 7 bases, with 27 bases lying between them. This chain's CDR3 is CASSHKQGGHTGWNSPLHF. DNA of the CDR3: TGTGCCAGCAGTCACAAACAGGGAGGCCATACCGGTTGGAATTCACCCCTCCACTTT.

V usage is TRBV24-1 and J usage is TRBJ1-5; tentative D call: TRBD1 (5 bases). Germline CDR1 reads KGHDR; CDR2 reads SFDVKD. This CDR3 is built from 13 residues. Trimming took off 5 bases at V and 5 bases at J, with 9 bases between the two ends. CDR3 residues: CATSAAGHQPQHF. DNA for the CDR3: TGTGCCACCAGTGCGGCAGGGCATCAGCCCCAGCATTTT.

In this sample, this clonotype turned up a few times. This rearrangement joins TRBV7-8 to TRBJ1-2; 7 bases agree with TRBD1. V lost 1 base to trimming and J lost 2 bases; unmatched junction nucleotides: 13. The CDR3 length is 18 residues. The germline gives CDR1 SGHVS, CDR2 FQNEAQ. CDR3 bases: TGTGCCAGCAGCTTAGAGTCCTCCTTGACAGGGCTAAACTATGGCTACACCTTC. Residues: CASSLESSLTGLNYGYTF.

This clonotype was seen a few times. The V and J genes are TRBV21-1 and TRBJ1-6. TRBV21-1 is a known pseudogene. The CDR3 totals 13 residues. CDR3 nucleotide sequence: TGTGCCAGCAGCAATACGAGTAATTCACCCCTCCACTTT. Translation gives CASSNTSNSPLHF.

This clonotype was detected ten times or more. The chain joins TRBV12-3 or TRBV12-4 to TRBJ2-3, with a weak D call TRBD1 (6 bases). V was pared by 1 base and J by 4 bases, with 12 bases between. The CDR3 extends over 15 amino acids. DNA of the CDR3: TGTGCCAGCAGTTTAGTACAGGGTGGCCCAGATACGCAGTATTTT. Protein: CASSLVQGGPDTQYF.

In its sample, this clonotype was seen many times. V usage is TRBV2 and J usage is TRBJ1-1; D might be TRBD1 (5 bases). Trimming shortened V by 8 bases and J by 3 bases, and 13 bases separated the two germline ends. CDR1 is SNHLY and CDR2 is FYNNEI in the germline V gene. The CDR3 length is 13 residues. Written as DNA, the CDR3 is TGTGCCAGCGCAGGGAATGAGGACACTGAAGCTTTCTTT. As protein: CASAGNEDTEAFF.

This chain links TRBV20-1 with TRBJ2-5, with 9 positions matching TRBD1. Trimming removed 6 bases from V and 4 bases from J; junction bases left unmatched: 3. Germline loops: CDR1 DFQATT, CDR2 SNEGSKA (reference sequence). CDR3 length: 12 residues. The CDR3 loop is CSALQGAETQYF. The CDR3 DNA sequence: TGCAGTGCATTACAGGGGGCAGAGACCCAGTACTTC.

In this sample, this clonotype turned up many times. Here the CDR3 DNA reads TGCGCCAGCAGCTTGGACAGGGGTAACACTGAAGCTTTCTTT. Translating it yields CASSLDRGNTEAFF. The chain links TRBV5-1 to TRBJ1-1; 7 nucleotides match TRBD1. Trimming cost V 0 bases and J 2 bases; bases outside gene matches: 1. The germline CDR1 and CDR2 sequences are SGHRS and YFSETQ. The CDR3 spans 14 residues.

This clonotype has a count of ten or more. Written as DNA, the CDR3 is TGTGCCATCAGTGAGCTGGTAGAGGGGGCTGGCGGGGAGCTGTTTTTT. It codes for CAISELVEGAGGELFF. The genes are TRBV10-3 and TRBJ2-2; 7 bases map to TRBD1. This CDR3 has 16 residues. V gave up 2 bases and J gave up 7 bases; unmatched junction bases: 10. Germline CDR1 is ENHRY and CDR2 is SYGVKD.

The V call is TRBV20-1, the J call TRBJ2-3; TRBD2 agrees at 7 bases. Trimming took 2 bases from V and 2 from J; bases not matched to a gene: 7. Per the germline V gene, CDR1 is DFQATT and CDR2 is SNEGSKA (reference sequence). The length of the CDR3 is 15 residues. CDR3 in amino acids: CSARNRRGYTDTQYF. In DNA form, the CDR3 reads TGCAGTGCTAGAAATCGGCGGGGGTACACAGATACGCAGTATTTT.

This clonotype has more than one count but fewer than ten. V gene TRBV4-1 combines with J gene TRBJ2-7; D possibly corresponds to TRBD2 (6 bases). From germline, CDR1 is MGHRA and CDR2 YSYEKL. The CDR3 has 15 amino acids. Trimming left V 3 bases short and J 0 bases short, with 12 bases between. The CDR3 region is CASSHSSVASYEQYF. CDR3 nucleotides: TGCGCCAGCAGCCATTCTAGCGTCGCCTCCTACGAGCAGTACTTC.